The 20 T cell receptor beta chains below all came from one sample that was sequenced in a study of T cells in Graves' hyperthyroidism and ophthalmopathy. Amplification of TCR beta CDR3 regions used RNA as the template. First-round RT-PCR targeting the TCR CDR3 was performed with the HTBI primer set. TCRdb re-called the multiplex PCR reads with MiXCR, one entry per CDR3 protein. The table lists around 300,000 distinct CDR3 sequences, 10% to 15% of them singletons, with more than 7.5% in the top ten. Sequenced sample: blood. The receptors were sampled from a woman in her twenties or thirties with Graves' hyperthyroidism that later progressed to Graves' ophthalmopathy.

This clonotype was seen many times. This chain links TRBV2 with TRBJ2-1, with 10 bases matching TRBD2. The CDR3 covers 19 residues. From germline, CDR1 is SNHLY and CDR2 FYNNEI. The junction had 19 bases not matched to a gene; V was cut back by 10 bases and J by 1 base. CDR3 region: CATKGKREGVQASYNEQFF. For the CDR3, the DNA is TGTGCCACCAAGGGGAAGCGGGAGGGCGTTCAGGCATCCTACAATGAGCAGTTCTTC.

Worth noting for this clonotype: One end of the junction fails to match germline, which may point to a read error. The CDR3 sequence is CASSPFDGTGTEASF. CDR3 in DNA: TGTGCCAGCTCACCATTTGACGGCACGGGCACTGAAGCTTCCTTT. V and J are TRBV18 and TRBJ1-1; D ambiguous. Germline V gene sequence: CDR1 KGHSH, CDR2 LQKENI. The CDR3 covers 15 residues.

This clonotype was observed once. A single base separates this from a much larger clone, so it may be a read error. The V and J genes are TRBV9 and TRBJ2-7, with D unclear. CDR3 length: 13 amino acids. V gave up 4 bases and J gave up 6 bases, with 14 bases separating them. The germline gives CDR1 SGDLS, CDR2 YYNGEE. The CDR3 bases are TGTGCCAGCAGCCTAGATGAGAGGAGCGAGCAGTACTTC. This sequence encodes CASSLDERSEQYF.

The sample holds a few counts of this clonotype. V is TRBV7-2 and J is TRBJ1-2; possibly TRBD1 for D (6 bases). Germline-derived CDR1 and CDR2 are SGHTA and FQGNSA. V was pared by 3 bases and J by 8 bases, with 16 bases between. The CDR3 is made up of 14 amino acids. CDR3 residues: CASSFGQPLHGYTF. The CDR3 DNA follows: TGTGCCAGCAGCTTCGGACAGCCTCTTCACGGCTACACCTTC.

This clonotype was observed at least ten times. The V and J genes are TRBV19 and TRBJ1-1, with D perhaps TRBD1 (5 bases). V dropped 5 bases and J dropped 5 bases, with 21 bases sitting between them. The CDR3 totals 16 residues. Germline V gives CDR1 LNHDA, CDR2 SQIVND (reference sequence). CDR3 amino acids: CASSVLTVLRGTEAFF. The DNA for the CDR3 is TGTGCCAGTAGTGTCCTGACAGTCCTACGGGGGACTGAAGCTTTCTTT.

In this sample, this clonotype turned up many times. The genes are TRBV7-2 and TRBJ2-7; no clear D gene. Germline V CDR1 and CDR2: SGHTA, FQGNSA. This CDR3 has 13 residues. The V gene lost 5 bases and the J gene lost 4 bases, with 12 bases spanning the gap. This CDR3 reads CASSPAWGYEQYF. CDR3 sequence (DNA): TGTGCCAGCAGCCCTGCTTGGGGATACGAGCAGTACTTC.

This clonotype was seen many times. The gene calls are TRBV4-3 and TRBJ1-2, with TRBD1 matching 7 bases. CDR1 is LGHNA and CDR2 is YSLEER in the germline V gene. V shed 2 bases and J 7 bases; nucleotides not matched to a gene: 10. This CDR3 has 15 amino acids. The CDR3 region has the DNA TGCGCCAGCAGCCAACTGCCGGGACAGATGGCTGGCTACACCTTC. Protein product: CASSQLPGQMAGYTF.

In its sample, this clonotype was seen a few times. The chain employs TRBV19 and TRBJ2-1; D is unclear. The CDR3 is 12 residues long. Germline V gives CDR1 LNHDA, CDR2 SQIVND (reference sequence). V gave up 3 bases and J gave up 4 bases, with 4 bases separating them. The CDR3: CASSMKYNEQFF. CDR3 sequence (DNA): TGTGCCAGTAGTATGAAGTACAATGAGCAGTTCTTC.

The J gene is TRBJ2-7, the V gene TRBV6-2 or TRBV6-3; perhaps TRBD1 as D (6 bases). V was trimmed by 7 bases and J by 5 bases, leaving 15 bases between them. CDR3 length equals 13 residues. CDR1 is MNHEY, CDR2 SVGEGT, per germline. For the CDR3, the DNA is TGTGCCAGCACCCACAGGGTCGAGAACGAGCAGTACTTC. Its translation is CASTHRVENEQYF.

The CDR3 here is CASSQEKRERYNEQFF. CDR3 DNA: TGCGCCAGCAGCCAAGAGAAGAGGGAGAGGTACAATGAGCAGTTCTTC. The chain carries TRBV4-1 and TRBJ2-1, with a tentative D call TRBD2 (5 bases). The CDR3 totals 16 residues. CDR1 and CDR2 from the germline V gene are MGHRA and YSYEKL. V shed 0 bases and J shed 4 bases, with 13 bases lying between them.

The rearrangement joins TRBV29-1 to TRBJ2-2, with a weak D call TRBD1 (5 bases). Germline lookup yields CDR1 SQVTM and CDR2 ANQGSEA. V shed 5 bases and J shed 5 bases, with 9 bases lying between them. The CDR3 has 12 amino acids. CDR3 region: CSVPRATGELFF. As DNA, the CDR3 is TGCAGCGTTCCCAGGGCTACCGGGGAGCTGTTTTTT.

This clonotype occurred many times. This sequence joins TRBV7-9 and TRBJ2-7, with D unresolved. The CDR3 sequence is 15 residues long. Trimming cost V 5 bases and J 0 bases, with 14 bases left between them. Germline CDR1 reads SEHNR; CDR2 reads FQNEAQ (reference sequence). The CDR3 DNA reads TGTGCCAGCAGCGGTGACGGAAGCGTCTCCTACGAGCAGTACTTC. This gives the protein CASSGDGSVSYEQYF.

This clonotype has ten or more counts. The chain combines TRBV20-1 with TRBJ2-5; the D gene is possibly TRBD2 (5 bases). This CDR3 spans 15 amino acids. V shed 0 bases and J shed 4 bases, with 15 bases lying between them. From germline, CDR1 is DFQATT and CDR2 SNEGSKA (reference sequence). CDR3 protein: CSARDRGRNVETQYF. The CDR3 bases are TGCAGTGCTAGAGATCGCGGGCGAAATGTAGAGACCCAGTACTTC.

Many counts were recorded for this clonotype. The CDR3 DNA sequence: TGTGCCAGCAGCGTTATAGCGGTCGGTGAGCAGTTCTTC. This encodes CASSVIAVGEQFF. The genes are TRBV7-9 and TRBJ2-1; D possibly corresponds to TRBD2 (6 bases). CDR3 length: 13 amino acids. Germline assignment: CDR1 SEHNR and CDR2 FQNEAQ (reference sequence). V was pared by 5 bases and J by 9 bases, with 14 bases between.

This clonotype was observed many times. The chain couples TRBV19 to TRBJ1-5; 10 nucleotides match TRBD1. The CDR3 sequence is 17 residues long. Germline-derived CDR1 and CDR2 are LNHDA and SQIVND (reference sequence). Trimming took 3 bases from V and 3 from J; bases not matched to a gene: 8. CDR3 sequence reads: CASSMGPGQGSNQPQHF. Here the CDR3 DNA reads TGTGCCAGTAGTATGGGACCGGGACAGGGGTCCAATCAGCCCCAGCATTTT.

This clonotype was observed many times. In DNA, the CDR3 is TGTGCCAGCAGTCGTGGCGGCAGGGAGTTGGATACGCAGTATTTT. Translating it yields CASSRGGRELDTQYF. The chain recombines TRBV7-3 with TRBJ2-3; TRBD1 or TRBD2 may be the D gene (5 bases each). This CDR3 spans 15 amino acids. Germline CDR1 and CDR2: SGHTA and FQGTGA. V was trimmed by 6 bases and J by 6 bases, leaving 19 bases between them.

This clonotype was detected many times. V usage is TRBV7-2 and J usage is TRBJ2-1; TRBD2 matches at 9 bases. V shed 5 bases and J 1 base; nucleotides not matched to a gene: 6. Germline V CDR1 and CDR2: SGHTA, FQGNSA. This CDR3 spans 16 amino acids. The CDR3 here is CASSLGLARSYNEQFF. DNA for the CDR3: TGTGCCAGCAGCCTCGGACTAGCGAGATCCTACAATGAGCAGTTCTTC.

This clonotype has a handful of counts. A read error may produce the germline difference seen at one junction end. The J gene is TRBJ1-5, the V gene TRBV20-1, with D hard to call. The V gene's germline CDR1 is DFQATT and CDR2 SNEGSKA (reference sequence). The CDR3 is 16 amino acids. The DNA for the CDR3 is TGCAGTACTAGCGAAGTCGGCGGGCTTAGCAATCAGCCCCAGCATTTT. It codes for CSTSEVGGLSNQPQHF.

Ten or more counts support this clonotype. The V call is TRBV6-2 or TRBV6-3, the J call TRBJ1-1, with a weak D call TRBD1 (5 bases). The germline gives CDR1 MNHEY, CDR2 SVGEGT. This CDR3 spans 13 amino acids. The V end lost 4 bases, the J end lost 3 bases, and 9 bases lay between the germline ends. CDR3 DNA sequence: TGTGCCAGCAGTTGGGACGATTACACTGAAGCTTTCTTT. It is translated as CASSWDDYTEAFF.

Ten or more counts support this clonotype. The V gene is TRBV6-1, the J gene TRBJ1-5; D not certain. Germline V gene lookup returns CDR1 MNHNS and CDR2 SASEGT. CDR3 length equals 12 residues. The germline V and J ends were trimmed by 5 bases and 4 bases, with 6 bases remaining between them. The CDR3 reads CASSWENQPQHF. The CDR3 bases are TGTGCCAGCAGTTGGGAGAATCAGCCCCAGCATTTT.